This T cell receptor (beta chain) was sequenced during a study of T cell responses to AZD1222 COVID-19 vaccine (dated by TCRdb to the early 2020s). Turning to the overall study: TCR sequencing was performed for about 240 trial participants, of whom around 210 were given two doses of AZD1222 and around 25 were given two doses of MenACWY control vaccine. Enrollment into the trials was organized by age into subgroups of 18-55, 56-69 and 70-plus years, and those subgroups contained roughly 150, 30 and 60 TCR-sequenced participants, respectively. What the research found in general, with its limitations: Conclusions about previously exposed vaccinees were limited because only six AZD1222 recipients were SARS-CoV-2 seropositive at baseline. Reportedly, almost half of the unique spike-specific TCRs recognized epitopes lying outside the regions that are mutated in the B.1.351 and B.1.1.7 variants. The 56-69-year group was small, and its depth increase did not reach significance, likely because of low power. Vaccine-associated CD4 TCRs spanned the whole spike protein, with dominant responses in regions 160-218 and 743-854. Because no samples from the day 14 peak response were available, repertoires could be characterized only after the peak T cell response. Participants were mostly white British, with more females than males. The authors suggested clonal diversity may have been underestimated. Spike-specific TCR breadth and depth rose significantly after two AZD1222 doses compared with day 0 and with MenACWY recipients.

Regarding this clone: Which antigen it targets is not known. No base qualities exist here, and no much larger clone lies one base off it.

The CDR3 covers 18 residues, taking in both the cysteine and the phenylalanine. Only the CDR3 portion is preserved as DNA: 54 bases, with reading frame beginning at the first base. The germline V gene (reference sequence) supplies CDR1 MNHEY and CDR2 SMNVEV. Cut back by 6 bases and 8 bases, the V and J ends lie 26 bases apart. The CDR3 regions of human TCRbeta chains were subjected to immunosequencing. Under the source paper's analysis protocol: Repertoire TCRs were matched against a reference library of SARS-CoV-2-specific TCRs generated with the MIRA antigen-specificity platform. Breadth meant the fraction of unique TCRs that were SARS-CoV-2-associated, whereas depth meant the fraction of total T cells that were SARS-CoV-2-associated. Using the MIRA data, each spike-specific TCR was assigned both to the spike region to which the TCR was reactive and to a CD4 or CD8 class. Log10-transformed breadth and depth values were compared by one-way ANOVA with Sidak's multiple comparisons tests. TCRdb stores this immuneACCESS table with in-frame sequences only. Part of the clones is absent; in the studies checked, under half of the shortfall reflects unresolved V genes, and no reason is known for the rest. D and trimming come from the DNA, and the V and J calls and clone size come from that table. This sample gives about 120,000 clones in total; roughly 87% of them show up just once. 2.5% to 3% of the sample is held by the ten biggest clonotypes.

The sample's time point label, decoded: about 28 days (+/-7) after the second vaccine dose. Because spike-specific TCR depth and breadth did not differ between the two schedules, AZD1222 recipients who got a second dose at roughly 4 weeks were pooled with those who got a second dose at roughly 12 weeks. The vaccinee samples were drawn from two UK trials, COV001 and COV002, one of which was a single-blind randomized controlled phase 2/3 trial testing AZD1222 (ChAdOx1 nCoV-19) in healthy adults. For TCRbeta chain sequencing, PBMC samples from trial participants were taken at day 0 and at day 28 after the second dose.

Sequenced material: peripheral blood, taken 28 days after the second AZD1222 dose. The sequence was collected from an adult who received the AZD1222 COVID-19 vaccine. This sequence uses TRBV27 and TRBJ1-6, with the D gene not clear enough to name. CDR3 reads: CASSPLLRYSRLDSPLHF. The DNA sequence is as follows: TGTGCCAGCAGCCCACTTCTTAGGTATAGCAGGTTGGATTCACCCCTCCACTTT.